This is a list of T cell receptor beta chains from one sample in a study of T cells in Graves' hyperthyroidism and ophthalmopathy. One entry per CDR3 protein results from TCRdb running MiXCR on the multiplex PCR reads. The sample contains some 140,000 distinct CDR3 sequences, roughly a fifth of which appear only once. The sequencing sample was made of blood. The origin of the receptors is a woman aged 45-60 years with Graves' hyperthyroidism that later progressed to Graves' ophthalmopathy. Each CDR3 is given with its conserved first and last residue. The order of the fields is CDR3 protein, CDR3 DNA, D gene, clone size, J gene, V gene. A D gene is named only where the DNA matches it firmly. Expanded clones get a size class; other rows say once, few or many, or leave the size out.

CASSLPPTEAFF	TGCGCCAGCAGCCTCCCGCCGACTGAAGCTTTCTTT	NA	many	TRBJ1-1	TRBV4-1
CASSQGWGGTEAFF	TGTGCCAGCAGCCAAGGTTGGGGTGGAACTGAAGCTTTCTTT	NA	many	TRBJ1-1	TRBV3-1
CASSQDGQVNQPQHF	TGTGCCAGCAGCCAAGATGGGCAGGTCAATCAGCCCCAGCATTTT	NA	many	TRBJ1-5	TRBV3-1
CASSLGDRFDGYTF	TGCGCCAGCAGCTTGGGTGACAGGTTCGACGGCTACACCTTC	NA	NA	TRBJ1-2	TRBV5-1
CASSGRGPDGYTF	TGTGCCAGCAGTGGTAGGGGACCTGATGGCTACACCTTC	NA	NA	TRBJ1-2	TRBV25-1
CASSVQAGQPQHF	TGCGCCAGCAGCGTACAGGCGGGTCAGCCCCAGCATTTT	NA	many	TRBJ1-5	TRBV5-1
CSARTGPEKLFF	TGCAGTGCTAGGACAGGGCCTGAAAAACTGTTTTTT	TRBD1	once	TRBJ1-4	TRBV20-1
CATTSPGAASTDTQYF	TGTGCCACCACATCCCCTGGGGCTGCTAGCACAGATACGCAGTATTTT	NA	many	TRBJ2-3	TRBV18
CASSKDFGDRVGANVLTF	TGTGCCAGTAGTAAGGATTTTGGAGACAGGGTGGGGGCCAACGTCCTGACTTTC	TRBD1	NA	TRBJ2-6	TRBV19
CSARPPGQKNTEAFF	TGCAGTGCCCGACCCCCTGGACAGAAGAACACTGAAGCTTTCTTT	NA	many	TRBJ1-1	TRBV20-1
CASRDLDDSANGYTF	TGTGCCAGCCGCGACCTCGATGACAGCGCTAATGGCTACACCTTC	NA	many	TRBJ1-2	TRBV6-1
CASSLERPRGYQYGYTF	TGTGCCAGCAGCTTAGAACGCCCCAGGGGGTACCAATATGGCTACACCTTC	TRBD1	many	TRBJ1-2	TRBV11-3
CASSPNDSPNTEAFF	TGTGCCAGCAGTCCCAACGACAGTCCGAACACTGAAGCTTTCTTT	NA	many	TRBJ1-1	TRBV6-2/TRBV6-3
CASSRWELSQETQYF	TGTGCCAGCAGCCGCTGGGAGCTGTCGCAAGAGACCCAGTACTTC	NA	many	TRBJ2-5	TRBV27
CASSRNRGSYNEQFF	TGTGCCAGCAGTAGGAACAGGGGGTCCTACAATGAGCAGTTCTTC	TRBD1	few	TRBJ2-1	TRBV7-2
CASSSTRGASYEQYF	TGTGCCAGCAGTTCTACGCGGGGGGCGTCCTACGAGCAGTACTTC	TRBD2	NA	TRBJ2-7	TRBV7-9
CASKRDLSNNEQFF	TGTGCCAGCAAGCGGGATCTGTCGAACAATGAGCAGTTCTTC	TRBD2	many	TRBJ2-1	TRBV2
CASRIGTGTGNTIYF	TGTGCCAGTAGGATCGGGACAGGCACTGGAAACACCATATATTTT	TRBD1	once	TRBJ1-3	TRBV19
CASSPALGTNEKLFF	TGTGCCAGCAGTCCCGCCTTAGGGACTAATGAAAAACTGTTTTTT	NA	NA	TRBJ1-4	TRBV28
CATSREVPGSNEQFF	TGTGCCACCAGCAGAGAAGTCCCAGGGTCCAATGAGCAGTTCTTC	NA	many	TRBJ2-1	TRBV15
CASSGNDYGYTF	TGTGCCAGCAGCGGGAACGACTATGGCTACACCTTC	NA	few	TRBJ1-2	TRBV28
CASSLNRGSNTGELFF	TGTGCCAGCAGCTTAAATAGGGGGTCGAACACCGGGGAGCTGTTTTTT	NA	many	TRBJ2-2	TRBV7-3
CATSVGVPGELFF	TGTGCCACCAGTGTAGGGGTTCCCGGGGAGCTGTTTTTT	NA	few	TRBJ2-2	TRBV24-1
CASNLPGARGYNEQFF	TGTGCCAGCAACCTTCCCGGGGCCCGGGGCTACAATGAGCAGTTCTTC	NA	NA	TRBJ2-1	TRBV28
CSVGQGKDYTF	TGCAGCGTGGGACAGGGCAAAGACTACACCTTC	TRBD1	many	TRBJ1-2	TRBV29-1
CASSNDPRGAAEKLFF	TGTGCCAGCAGTAATGACCCCAGGGGGGCGGCTGAAAAACTGTTTTTT	TRBD1	NA	TRBJ1-4	TRBV27
CASSLGGRKNEQFF	TGTGCCAGCAGTTTAGGGGGGAGAAAAAATGAGCAGTTCTTC	NA	many	TRBJ2-1	TRBV28
CASSRLDFARTDTQYF	TGTGCCAGCAGCCGGCTTGACTTCGCGCGCACAGATACGCAGTATTTT	NA	many	TRBJ2-3	TRBV3-1
CASSLTGVKTQYF	TGTGCCAGCAGTCTTACAGGGGTGAAGACCCAGTACTTC	TRBD1	many	TRBJ2-5	TRBV28
CASSRTLPSEQYF	TGCGCCAGCAGCCGGACTCTACCGAGCGAGCAGTACTTC	NA	few	TRBJ2-7	TRBV4-1
CASSPMGNQPQHF	TGTGCCAGCAGCCCGATGGGCAATCAGCCCCAGCATTTT	NA	many	TRBJ1-5	TRBV2
CASSLGASGTQETQYF	TGCGCCAGCAGCTTGGGCGCTAGCGGGACCCAAGAGACCCAGTACTTC	TRBD2	NA	TRBJ2-5	TRBV5-1
CASSLQGAAEAFF	TGTGCCAGCAGCCTACAGGGGGCCGCTGAAGCTTTCTTT	TRBD1	many	TRBJ1-1	TRBV12-3/TRBV12-4
CASSVVPEGITEAFF	TGTGCCAGCAGCGTAGTACCCGAAGGGATCACTGAAGCTTTCTTT	NA	few	TRBJ1-1	TRBV9
CASSPRGGTGGTDTQYF	TGTGCCAGCAGCCCCCGGGGGGGGACAGGGGGCACAGATACGCAGTATTTT	TRBD1	NA	TRBJ2-3	TRBV5-4
CASSPQTSGSIGVEQFF	TGTGCCAGCAGCCCCCAGACTAGCGGGAGTATTGGGGTTGAGCAGTTCTTC	TRBD2	few	TRBJ2-1	TRBV9
CASSAPGSWRMFF	TGTGCCAGCAGCGCCCCGGGTTCTTGGCGGATGTTTTTT	NA	NA	TRBJ2-2	TRBV7-8
CASTRSGTSTDTQYF	TGTGCCAGCACCCGTTCCGGGACTAGCACAGATACGCAGTATTTT	NA	many	TRBJ2-3	TRBV2
CASSSGTGEQYF	TGCGCCAGCAGCTCTGGGACAGGCGAGCAGTACTTC	TRBD1	many	TRBJ2-7	TRBV5-1
CASSPGQGGNSPLHF	TGTGCCAGCAGCCCGGGACAGGGAGGTAATTCACCCCTCCACTTT	TRBD1	many	TRBJ1-6	TRBV3-1
CASSPRALPSGNTIYF	TGTGCCAGCAGCCCTAGGGCCCTACCTTCTGGAAACACCATATATTTT	NA	NA	TRBJ1-3	TRBV7-9
CASRASGSNSYEQYF	TGTGCCAGCAGAGCCTCTGGATCCAACTCCTACGAGCAGTACTTC	NA	many	TRBJ2-7	TRBV6-1
CATSRIPGAQETQYF	TGTGCCACCAGCAGAATCCCGGGAGCGCAAGAGACCCAGTACTTC	NA	few	TRBJ2-5	TRBV15
CASSFTTLVGTGELFF	TGTGCCAGCAGTTTTACCACCTTAGTAGGCACCGGGGAGCTGTTTTTT	NA	many	TRBJ2-2	TRBV12-3/TRBV12-4
CASSPYWGVGEQYF	TGTGCCAGCTCACCATATTGGGGGGTTGGCGAGCAGTACTTC	NA	many	TRBJ2-7	TRBV18
CASGSLTGVREQYF	TGCGCCAGCGGGTCCTTAACAGGGGTGAGGGAGCAGTACTTC	TRBD1	many	TRBJ2-7	TRBV5-1
CASSLVNKNIQYF	TGTGCCAGCAGCCTCGTTAACAAAAACATTCAGTACTTC	NA	many	TRBJ2-4	TRBV7-2
CASSQETGGFYEQYF	TGCGCCAGCAGCCAAGAAACAGGGGGTTTCTACGAGCAGTACTTC	TRBD1	NA	TRBJ2-7	TRBV4-1
CASSLDAAVYEQYF	TGTGCCAGCAGCTTAGATGCGGCAGTCTACGAGCAGTACTTC	NA	many	TRBJ2-7	TRBV11-2
CASSILQMNTEAFF	TGTGCCAGTAGTATCTTGCAAATGAACACTGAAGCTTTCTTT	NA	NA	TRBJ1-1	TRBV19
CSAARGEGWGTDTQYF	TGCAGTGCCGCCCGGGGTGAGGGATGGGGCACAGATACGCAGTATTTT	NA	many	TRBJ2-3	TRBV20-1
CASVISGDRAEQYF	TGTGCCAGCGTAATATCGGGGGATAGGGCCGAGCAGTACTTC	NA	many	TRBJ2-7	TRBV6-1
CASVMGRFKNTEAFF	TGTGCCAGCGTCATGGGACGGTTCAAGAACACTGAAGCTTTCTTT	NA	many	TRBJ1-1	TRBV7-9
CASSEASGRNEQFF	TGTGCCAGCAGTGAAGCTAGCGGGAGAAATGAGCAGTTCTTC	TRBD2	few	TRBJ2-1	TRBV6-1
CASSLEGSNQPQHF	TGTGCCAGCAGTCTCGAGGGTAGCAATCAGCCCCAGCATTTT	NA	many	TRBJ1-5	TRBV5-1